Listed below are T cell receptor beta chains from one sample, sequenced in a study of technical replicates of blood from a handful of donors. Clones were read by immunoSEQ multiplex PCR, and TCRdb kept only the in-frame ones, dropping some. This sample has about 83,000 clones, with just under 95% found just once. Material: T cells isolated from PBMCs. The receptor source for this set is a human donor in good health. Each CDR3 is given without its conserved first and last residue. The order of the fields is J gene, V gene, CDR3 protein.

j_gene: TRBJ1-2; v_gene: TRBV14; CDR3aa: ASSQLDGRAIYGYT
j_gene: TRBJ2-4; v_gene: TRBV5-1; CDR3aa: ASSLYESRSTNIQY
j_gene: TRBJ2-1; v_gene: TRBV5-6; CDR3aa: ASSLGGVGQGAMDEQF
j_gene: TRBJ2-7; v_gene: TRBV10-3; CDR3aa: AISASVGPGSSEQY
j_gene: TRBJ2-7; v_gene: TRBV4-1; CDR3aa: ASSLEPGQAREQY
j_gene: TRBJ2-7; v_gene: TRBV6-5; CDR3aa: ASTGYEKQY
j_gene: TRBJ1-2; v_gene: TRBV5-1; CDR3aa: ASSTTGEWYGYT
j_gene: TRBJ1-5; v_gene: TRBV2; CDR3aa: ASAWTLNQPQH
j_gene: TRBJ1-2; v_gene: TRBV6-5; CDR3aa: ASSYSTVYGYT
j_gene: TRBJ2-3; v_gene: TRBV6-1; CDR3aa: ASSGQGTDTQY
j_gene: TRBJ1-2; v_gene: TRBV6-5; CDR3aa: ASSTEQSYGYT
j_gene: TRBJ2-1; v_gene: TRBV29-1; CDR3aa: SVGLVDGEQF
j_gene: TRBJ2-5; v_gene: TRBV19; CDR3aa: ASSAKLGWETQY
j_gene: TRBJ2-1; v_gene: TRBV5-1; CDR3aa: ASSLGGGGYNEQF
j_gene: TRBJ2-1; v_gene: TRBV5-4; CDR3aa: ASSLGEGVEQF
j_gene: TRBJ1-2; v_gene: TRBV6-4; CDR3aa: ASSDSGGSNYGYT
j_gene: TRBJ2-7; v_gene: TRBV4-2; CDR3aa: ASSQEITSGSREQY
j_gene: TRBJ1-1; v_gene: TRBV28; CDR3aa: ASSGRDRGYTEAF
j_gene: TRBJ2-1; v_gene: TRBV6-5; CDR3aa: ASSALAGTYNEQF
j_gene: TRBJ1-5; v_gene: TRBV6-5; CDR3aa: ASSDISNQPQH
j_gene: TRBJ2-5; v_gene: TRBV7-9; CDR3aa: ASSRDRSQETQY
j_gene: TRBJ1-1; v_gene: TRBV2; CDR3aa: ASRRGTEAF
j_gene: TRBJ2-7; v_gene: TRBV9; CDR3aa: ASSGDGTSEQY
j_gene: TRBJ2-5; v_gene: TRBV5-1; CDR3aa: ASGGGSGRQETQY
j_gene: TRBJ2-7; v_gene: TRBV7-6; CDR3aa: ASSLGEAGPYEQY
j_gene: TRBJ1-5; v_gene: TRBV27; CDR3aa: AGGGWRPQH
j_gene: TRBJ1-1; v_gene: TRBV4-1; CDR3aa: ASSHLTGQGITEAF
j_gene: TRBJ1-5; v_gene: TRBV4-1; CDR3aa: ASSPQGQSNQPQH